The entry below gives a single T cell receptor beta chain sequence along with its context. TCRdb's table, derived via immunoSEQ multiplex PCR, lists solely in-frame clones and lacks some. The sample contains 200,000 to 300,000 clones, approximately 80% of which appear only once. This specimen belongs to a study of blood T cell repertoires in COVID-19. CDR3 length equals 15 residues. Between the trimmed V and J ends, which lost 5 bases and 0 bases, there was a span of 14 bases. Germline V gene lookup returns CDR1 MGHRA and CDR2 YSYEKL. The chain combines TRBV4-1 with TRBJ2-7; D perhaps matches TRBD1 (6 bases). The specimen was peripheral blood. This sequence originates from a human donor in a cohort sampled during active COVID-19. In DNA form, the CDR3 reads TGCGCCAGCAGCGCGCCTACAGGGTCCTCCTACGAGCAGTACTTC. It translates to CASSAPTGSSYEQYF.